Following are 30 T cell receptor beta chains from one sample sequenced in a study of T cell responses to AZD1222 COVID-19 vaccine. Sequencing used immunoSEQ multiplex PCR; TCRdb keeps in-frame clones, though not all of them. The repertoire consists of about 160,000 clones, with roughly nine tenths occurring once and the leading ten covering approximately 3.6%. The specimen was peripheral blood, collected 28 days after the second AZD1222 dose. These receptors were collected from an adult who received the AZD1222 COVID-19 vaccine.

In DNA form, the CDR3 reads TGTGCCACCAGCAGTCGACAGGGTTGGAGCAATCAGCCCCAGCATTTT. Its protein is CATSSRQGWSNQPQHF. The chain is built from TRBV15 and TRBJ1-5; 7 bases are a match to TRBD1. CDR1 and CDR2 from the germline V gene are LNHNV and YYDKDF (reference sequence). The CDR3 runs to 16 residues. V shed 3 bases and J 1 base; nucleotides not matched to a gene: 6.

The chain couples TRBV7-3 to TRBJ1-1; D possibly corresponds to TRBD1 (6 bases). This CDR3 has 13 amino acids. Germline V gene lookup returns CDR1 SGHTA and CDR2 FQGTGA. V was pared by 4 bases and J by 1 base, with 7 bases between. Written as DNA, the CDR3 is TGTGCCAGCAGCTCGACAGGGAACACTGAAGCTTTCTTT. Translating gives CASSSTGNTEAFF.

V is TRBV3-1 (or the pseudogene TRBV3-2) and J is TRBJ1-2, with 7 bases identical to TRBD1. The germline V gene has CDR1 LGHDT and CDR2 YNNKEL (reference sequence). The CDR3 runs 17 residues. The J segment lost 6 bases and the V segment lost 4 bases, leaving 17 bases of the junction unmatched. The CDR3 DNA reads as TGTGCCAGCAGCCGGAGAAGGGACAGAGTTCCCTGGGATGGCTACACCTTC. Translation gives CASSRRRDRVPWDGYTF.

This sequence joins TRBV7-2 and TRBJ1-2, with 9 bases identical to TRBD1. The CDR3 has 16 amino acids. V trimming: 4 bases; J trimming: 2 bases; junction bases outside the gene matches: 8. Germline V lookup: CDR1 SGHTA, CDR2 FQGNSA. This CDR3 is CASSYGTDRGNYGYTF. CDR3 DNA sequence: TGTGCCAGCAGCTACGGAACGGACAGGGGAAACTATGGCTACACCTTC.

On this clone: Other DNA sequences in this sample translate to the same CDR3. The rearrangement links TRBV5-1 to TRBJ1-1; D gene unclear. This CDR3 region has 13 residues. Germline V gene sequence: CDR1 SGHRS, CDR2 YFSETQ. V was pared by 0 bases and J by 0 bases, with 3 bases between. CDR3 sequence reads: CASSLEMNTEAFF. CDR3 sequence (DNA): TGCGCCAGCAGCTTGGAGATGAACACTGAAGCTTTCTTT.

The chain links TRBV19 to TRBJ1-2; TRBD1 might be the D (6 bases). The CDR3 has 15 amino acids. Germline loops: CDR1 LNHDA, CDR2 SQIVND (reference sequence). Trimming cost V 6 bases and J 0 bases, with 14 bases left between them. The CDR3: CASREFGTPNYGYTF. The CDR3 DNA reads TGTGCCAGTAGGGAATTCGGGACACCTAACTATGGCTACACCTTC.

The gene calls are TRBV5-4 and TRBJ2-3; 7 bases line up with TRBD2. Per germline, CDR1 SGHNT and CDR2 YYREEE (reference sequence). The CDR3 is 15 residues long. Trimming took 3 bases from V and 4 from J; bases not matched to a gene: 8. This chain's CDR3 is CASSSQRGSSDTQYF. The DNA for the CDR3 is TGTGCCAGCAGCTCCCAGCGGGGAAGTTCAGATACGCAGTATTTT. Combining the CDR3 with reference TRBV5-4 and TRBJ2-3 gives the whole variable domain ETGVTQSPTHLIKTRGQQVTLRCSSQSGHNTVSWYQQALGQGPQFIFQYYREEENGRGNFPPRFSGLQFPNYSSELNVNALELDDSALYLCASSSQRGSSDTQYFGPGTRLTVL.

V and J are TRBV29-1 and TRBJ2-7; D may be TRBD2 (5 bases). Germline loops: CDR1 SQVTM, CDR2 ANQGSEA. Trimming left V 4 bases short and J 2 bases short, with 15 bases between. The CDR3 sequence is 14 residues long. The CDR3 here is CSVGPKAGTYEQYF. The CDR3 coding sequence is TGCAGCGTTGGCCCAAAGGCCGGGACCTACGAGCAGTACTTC.

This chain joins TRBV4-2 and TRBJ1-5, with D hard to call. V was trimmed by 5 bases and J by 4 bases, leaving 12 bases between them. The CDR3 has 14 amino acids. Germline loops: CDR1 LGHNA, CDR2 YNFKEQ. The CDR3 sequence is CASSLPSGNQPQHF. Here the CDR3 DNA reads TGTGCCAGCAGCTTACCCTCCGGGAATCAGCCCCAGCATTTT.

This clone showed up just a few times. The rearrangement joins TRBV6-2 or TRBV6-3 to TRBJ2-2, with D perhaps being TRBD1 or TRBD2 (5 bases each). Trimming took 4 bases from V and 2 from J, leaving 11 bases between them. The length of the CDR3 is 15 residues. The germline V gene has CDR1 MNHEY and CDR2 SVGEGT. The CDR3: CASSSGRDNTGELFF. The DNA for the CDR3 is TGTGCCAGCAGTTCGGGACGGGACAACACCGGGGAGCTGTTTTTT.

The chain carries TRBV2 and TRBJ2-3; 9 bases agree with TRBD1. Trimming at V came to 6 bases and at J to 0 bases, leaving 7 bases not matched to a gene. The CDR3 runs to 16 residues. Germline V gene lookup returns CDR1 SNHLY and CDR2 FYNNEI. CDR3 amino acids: CASSAWTGVSTDTQYF. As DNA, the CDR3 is TGTGCCAGCAGCGCCTGGACAGGGGTTAGCACAGATACGCAGTATTTT.

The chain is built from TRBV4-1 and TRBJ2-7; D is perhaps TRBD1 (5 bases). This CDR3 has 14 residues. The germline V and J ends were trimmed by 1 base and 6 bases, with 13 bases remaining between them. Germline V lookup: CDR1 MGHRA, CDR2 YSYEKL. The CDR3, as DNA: TGCGCCAGCAGCCAAGTGGGGCAGGGATCCGAGCAGTACTTC. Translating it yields CASSQVGQGSEQYF.

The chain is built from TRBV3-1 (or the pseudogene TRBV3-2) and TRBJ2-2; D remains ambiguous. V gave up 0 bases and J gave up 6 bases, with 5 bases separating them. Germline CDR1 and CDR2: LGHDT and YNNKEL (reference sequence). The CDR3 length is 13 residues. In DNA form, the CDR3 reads TGTGCCAGCAGCCAAGATTCCCCCGGGGAGCTGTTTTTT. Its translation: CASSQDSPGELFF.

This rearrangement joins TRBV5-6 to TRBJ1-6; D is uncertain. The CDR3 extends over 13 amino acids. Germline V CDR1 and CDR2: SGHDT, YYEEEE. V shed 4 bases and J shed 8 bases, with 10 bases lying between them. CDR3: CASSPQRDSPLHF. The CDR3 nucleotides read TGTGCCAGCAGCCCGCAGCGGGATTCACCCCTCCACTTT.

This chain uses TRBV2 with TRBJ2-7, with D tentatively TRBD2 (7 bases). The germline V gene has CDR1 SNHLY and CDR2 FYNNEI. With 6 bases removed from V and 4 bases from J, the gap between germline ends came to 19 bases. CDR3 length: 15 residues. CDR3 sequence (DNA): TGTGCCAGCAGAGGCGTGGCGGGGGCTAGGTACGAGCAGTACTTC. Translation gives CASRGVAGARYEQYF.

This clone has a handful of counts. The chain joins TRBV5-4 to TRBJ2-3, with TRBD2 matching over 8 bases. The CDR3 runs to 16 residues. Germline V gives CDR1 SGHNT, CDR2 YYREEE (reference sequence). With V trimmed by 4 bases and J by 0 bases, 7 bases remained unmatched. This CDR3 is CASSGSSGRSTDTQYF. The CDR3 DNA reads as TGTGCCAGCAGCGGGTCTAGCGGGCGGAGCACAGATACGCAGTATTTT.

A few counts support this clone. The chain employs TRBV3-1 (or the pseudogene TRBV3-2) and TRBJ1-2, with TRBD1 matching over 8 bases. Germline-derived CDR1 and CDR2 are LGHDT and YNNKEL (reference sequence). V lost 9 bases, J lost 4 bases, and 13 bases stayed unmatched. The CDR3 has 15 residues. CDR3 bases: TGTGCCAGAGGGACAGGCAGAAGTCTTGGCTATGGCTACACCTTC. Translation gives CARGTGRSLGYGYTF.

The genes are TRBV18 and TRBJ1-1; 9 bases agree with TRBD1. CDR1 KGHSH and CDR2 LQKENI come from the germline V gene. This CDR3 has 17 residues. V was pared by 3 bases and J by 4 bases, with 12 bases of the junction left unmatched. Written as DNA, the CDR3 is TGTGCCAGCTCACCTAACTTTGGACAGGGGTCGGGCACTGAAGCTTTCTTT. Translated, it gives CASSPNFGQGSGTEAFF.

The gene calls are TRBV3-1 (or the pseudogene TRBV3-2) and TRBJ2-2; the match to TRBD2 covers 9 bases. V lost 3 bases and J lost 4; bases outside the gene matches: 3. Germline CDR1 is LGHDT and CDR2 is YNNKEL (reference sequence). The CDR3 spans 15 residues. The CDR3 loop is CASSQTSGVTGELFF. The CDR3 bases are TGTGCCAGCAGCCAGACTAGCGGAGTCACCGGGGAGCTGTTTTTT.

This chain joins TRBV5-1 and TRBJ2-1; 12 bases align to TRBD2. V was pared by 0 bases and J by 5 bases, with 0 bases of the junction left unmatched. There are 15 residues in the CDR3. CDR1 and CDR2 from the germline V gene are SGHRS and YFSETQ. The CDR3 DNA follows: TGCGCCAGCAGCTTGGCTAGCGGGAGGGACAATGAGCAGTTCTTC. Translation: CASSLASGRDNEQFF.

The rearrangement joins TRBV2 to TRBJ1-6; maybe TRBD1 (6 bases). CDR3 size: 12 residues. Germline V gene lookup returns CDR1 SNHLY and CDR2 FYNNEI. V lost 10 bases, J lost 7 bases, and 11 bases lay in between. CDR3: CAIGQGNSPLHF. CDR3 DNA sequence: TGTGCCATTGGGCAGGGGAATTCACCCCTCCACTTT.

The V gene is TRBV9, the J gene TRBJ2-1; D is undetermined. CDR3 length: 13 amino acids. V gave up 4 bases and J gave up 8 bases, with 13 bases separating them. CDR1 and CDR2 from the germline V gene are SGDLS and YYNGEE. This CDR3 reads CASSPRPGHEQFF. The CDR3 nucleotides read TGTGCCAGCAGCCCTCGCCCGGGCCATGAGCAGTTCTTC.

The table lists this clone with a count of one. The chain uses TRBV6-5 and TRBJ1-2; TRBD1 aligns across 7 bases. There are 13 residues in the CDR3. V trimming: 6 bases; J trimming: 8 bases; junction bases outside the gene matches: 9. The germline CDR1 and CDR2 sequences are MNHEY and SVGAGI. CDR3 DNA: TGTGCCAGCAGGGGGTACAGGGGAGAGGGCTACACCTTC. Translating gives CASRGYRGEGYTF.

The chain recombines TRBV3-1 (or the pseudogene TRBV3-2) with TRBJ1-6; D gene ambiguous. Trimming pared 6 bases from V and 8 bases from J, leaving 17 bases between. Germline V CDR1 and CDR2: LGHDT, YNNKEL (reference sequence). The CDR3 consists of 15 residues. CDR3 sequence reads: CASSPRRARDSPLHF. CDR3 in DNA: TGTGCCAGCAGTCCAAGACGGGCGAGGGATTCACCCCTCCACTTT.

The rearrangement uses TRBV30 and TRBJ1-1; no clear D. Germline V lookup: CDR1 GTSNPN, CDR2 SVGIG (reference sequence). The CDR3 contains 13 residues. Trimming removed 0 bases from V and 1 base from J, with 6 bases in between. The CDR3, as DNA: TGTGCCTGGAGTGTGTGGGGGAACACTGAAGCTTTCTTT. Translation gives CAWSVWGNTEAFF.

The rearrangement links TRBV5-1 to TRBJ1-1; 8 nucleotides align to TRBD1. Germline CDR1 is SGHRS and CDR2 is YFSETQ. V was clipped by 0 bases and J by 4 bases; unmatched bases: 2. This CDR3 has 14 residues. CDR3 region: CASSLGRGPTEAFF. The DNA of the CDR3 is TGCGCCAGCAGCTTGGGCAGGGGGCCCACTGAAGCTTTCTTT. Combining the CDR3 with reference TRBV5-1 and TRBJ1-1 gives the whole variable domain KAGVTQTPRYLIKTRGQQVTLSCSPISGHRSVSWYQQTPGQGLQFLFEYFSETQRNKGNFPGRFSGRQFSNSRSEMNVSTLELGDSALYLCASSLGRGPTEAFFGQGTRLTVV.

Written as DNA, the CDR3 is TGTGCTAGTGGCCCTTCCGACAGGGGGACGGGGAACACTGAAGCTTTCTTT. Translation: CASGPSDRGTGNTEAFF. This rearrangement joins TRBV12-5 to TRBJ1-1; 9 bases match TRBD1. This CDR3 has 17 amino acids. Looked up from germline, CDR1 is LGHNT and CDR2 is FRNRAP. V lost 6 bases, J lost 1 base, and 12 bases stayed unmatched.

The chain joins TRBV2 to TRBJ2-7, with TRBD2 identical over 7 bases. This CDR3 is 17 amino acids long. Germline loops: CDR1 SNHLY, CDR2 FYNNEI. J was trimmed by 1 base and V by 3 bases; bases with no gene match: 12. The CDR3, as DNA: TGTGCCAGCAGTGAGTTCCCTCTGGGGGGGTCATCCTACGAGCAGTACTTC. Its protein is CASSEFPLGGSSYEQYF.

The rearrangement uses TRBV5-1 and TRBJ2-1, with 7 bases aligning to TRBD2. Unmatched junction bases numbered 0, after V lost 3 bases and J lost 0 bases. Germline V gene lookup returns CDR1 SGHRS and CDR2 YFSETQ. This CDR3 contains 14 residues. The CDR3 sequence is CASSSGGSYNEQFF. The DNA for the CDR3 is TGCGCCAGCAGCTCGGGGGGCTCCTACAATGAGCAGTTCTTC.

In DNA, the CDR3 is TGTGCCAGCAGCATCAGGACAGGGTCCGAGCGGGTCGATGGCTACACCTTC. This translates into CASSIRTGSERVDGYTF. The chain carries TRBV7-2 and TRBJ1-2; 8 bases align to TRBD1. The junction had 17 bases not matched to a gene; V was cut back by 5 bases and J by 6 bases. In germline, CDR1 is SGHTA, CDR2 FQGNSA. This CDR3 has 17 residues.